This T cell receptor (beta chain) was obtained from a study of molecular identifiers for immune sequencing clone quantification. Turning to the study itself: Split five ways in replicates, RNA from approximately 20,000 or 98,000 naive CD8 cells had four portions sequenced. Points from the study as a whole: Clone sizes could be underestimated for highly expanded clones when identical TCR molecules share a barcode. In CMV-specific effectors, clones above 20 copies held over 98% of molecules; naive, under 1%.

This CDR3 region has 17 residues. Germline values: CDR1 SGHTA, CDR2 FQGNSA. As CD8+CD4-CCR7+CD45RA+ cells, naive CD8 T cells were sorted. In the case of this clonotype: What it recognizes is unknown. One end of the junction is discordant with germline, which a read error may explain.

TCRdb called the PCR reads again in MiXCR, with one record for every CDR3 protein. Of tens of thousands of distinct CDR3 sequences listed, roughly 19% were seen once; the top ten hold around 0.8%. This clonotype originated in a human donor in good health. Some libraries in this study had Jurkat cell RNA spiked in. The V gene is TRBV7-2, the J gene TRBJ2-3; D might be TRBD2 (5 bases). Source material: naive CD8+ T cells from blood, with Jurkat cell RNA spiked in. As for subset: FACS-sorted CD8+CD4-CCR7+CD45RA+ naive T cells. The CDR3 is CAGSLSWRTGDTDTQYF. CDR3 nucleotides: TGTGCCGGCAGCTTGAGTTGGCGAACCGGGGACACAGATACGCAGTATTTT.